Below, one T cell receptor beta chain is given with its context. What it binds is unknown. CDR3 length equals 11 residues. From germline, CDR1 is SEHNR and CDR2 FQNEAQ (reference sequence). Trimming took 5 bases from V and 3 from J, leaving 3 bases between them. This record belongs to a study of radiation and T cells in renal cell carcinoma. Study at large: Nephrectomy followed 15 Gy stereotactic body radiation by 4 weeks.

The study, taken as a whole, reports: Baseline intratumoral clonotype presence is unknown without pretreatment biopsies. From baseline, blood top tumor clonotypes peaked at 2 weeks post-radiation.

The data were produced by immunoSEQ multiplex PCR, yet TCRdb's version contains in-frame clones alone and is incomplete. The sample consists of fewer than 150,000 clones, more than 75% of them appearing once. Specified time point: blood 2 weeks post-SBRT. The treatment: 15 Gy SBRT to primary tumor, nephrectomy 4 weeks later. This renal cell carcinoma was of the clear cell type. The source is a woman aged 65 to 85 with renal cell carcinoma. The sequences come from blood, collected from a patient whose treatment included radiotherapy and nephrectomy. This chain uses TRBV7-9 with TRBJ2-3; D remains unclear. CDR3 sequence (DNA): TGTGCCAGCAGCAGGACAGATACGCAGTATTTT. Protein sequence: CASSRTDTQYF.